This section outlines one T cell receptor beta chain sequence together with its context. Profiled with immunoSEQ multiplex PCR; TCRdb holds only in-frame clones, not every one. Among a few hundred thousand clones listed, around 88% were seen once. The sample comes from a study of blood T cell repertoires in COVID-19. Trimming took 6 bases from V and 7 from J, leaving 6 bases between them. CDR1 is MGHDK, CDR2 SYGVNS, per germline. This CDR3 region has 10 residues. This receptor was taken from a woman aged 45-65 years with acute or convalescent COVID-19. The sample was peripheral blood. The rearrangement links TRBV25-1 to TRBJ1-2, with D possibly matching TRBD1 (5 bases). DNA of the CDR3: TGTGCCAGCAGGGGGCTTGGCTACACCTTC. The encoded protein is CASRGLGYTF.